The source of this T cell receptor (beta chain) is a study of blood T cell repertoires in COVID-19. Overall study context: COVID-19 samples, acute and convalescent, were from the United States, Italy and Spain. PBMCs, B-cell-depleted T cells, or T cells were the source of the cDNA or gDNA that made up the material.

Per the original data handling: How many nucleated cells were present was estimated from reference gene primer amplification. Repertoires were generated with immunoSEQ multiplex PCR, while TCRdb's copy carries only in-frame clones and drops some. That table is the source of V, J and clone size, and D and trimming were worked out from the DNA. Seen here are roughly 300,000 clones, 80% to 90% observed once, and the top ten hold approximately 12%. The CDR3 sequence is 12 residues long. Trimming stripped 5 bases from V and 4 bases from J, with 9 bases between. CDR1 is SGHAT and CDR2 is FQNNGV in the germline V gene. Seattle patients were enrolled during active infection and followed longitudinally.

The sequence was collected from a woman aged 25 to 39 with COVID-19, enrolled during active disease. The J gene is TRBJ2-7, the V gene TRBV11-2; D is unclear. The source material was peripheral blood. CDR3 in amino acids: CASSHARYEQYF. DNA for the CDR3: TGTGCCAGCAGCCATGCCCGGTACGAGCAGTACTTC.